The TCR beta chain under discussion was sequenced for a study of blood T cell repertoires in COVID-19. Overall study context: Acute-phase and convalescent COVID-19 samples originated in the United States, Italy and Spain. T cells, B-cell-depleted T cells, or PBMCs provided the cDNA or gDNA that served as material.

Losses at the gene ends were 6 bases for V and 4 bases for J; bases not matched to a gene: 8. Looked up from germline, CDR1 is LNHDA and CDR2 is SQIVND (reference sequence). CDR3 length: 15 amino acids. How the authors handled the data: Amplified reference gene primers provided the basis for estimating nucleated cell counts. TCRdb keeps only in-frame clones here, not all; method: immunoSEQ multiplex PCR. The V and J calls and clone size come from that table; D and trimming were worked out from the DNA. This sample carries approximately 69,000 clones, about 73% of them seen once, and the ten largest clones take approximately 20%.

The receptor comes from a man aged 55 to 69 with acute or convalescent COVID-19. This chain joins TRBV19 and TRBJ1-4, with 7 bases that match TRBD1. Sequencing used peripheral blood. The CDR3 bases are TGTGCCAGTAGCACGGACAGGCAGGATAATGAAAAACTGTTTTTT. Its protein product is CASSTDRQDNEKLFF.